The 15 T cell receptor beta chains in this list originate from one sample, sequenced in a study of blood T cell repertoires in COVID-19. The repertoire was sequenced with immunoSEQ multiplex PCR; TCRdb's copy has only in-frame clones and lacks some. The data show under 200,000 clones, around nine tenths seen once. The sample was peripheral blood. The receptors derive from a man aged 18 to 30 with active or convalescent COVID-19.

V usage is TRBV4-1 and J usage is TRBJ1-2; D gene ambiguous. The CDR3 is 15 amino acids. The V end was cut by 0 bases, the J end by 4 bases, with 12 bases between. The V gene's germline CDR1 is MGHRA and CDR2 YSYEKL. CDR3: CASSQEPTAVYGYTF. The CDR3 DNA reads as TGCGCCAGCAGCCAAGAACCTACAGCAGTCTATGGCTACACCTTC.

The chain recombines TRBV9 with TRBJ2-1; the match to TRBD2 covers 8 bases. The germline V gene encodes CDR1 SGDLS and CDR2 YYNGEE. After removal of 7 bases from V and 3 bases from J, the junction contained 9 bases not matched to a gene. The CDR3 loop spans 15 amino acids. The CDR3 DNA follows: TGTGCCAGCGGCCCCGGAAGCGGGAGCTACAATGAGCAGTTCTTC. Its translation is CASGPGSGSYNEQFF.

The chain combines TRBV5-1 with TRBJ1-4; unclear D gene. From germline, CDR1 is SGHRS and CDR2 YFSETQ. V lost 0 bases and J lost 4, with 10 bases in between. The CDR3 is made up of 15 amino acids. The CDR3 DNA is TGCGCCAGCAGCTTGGGCCCAGGCAATAATGAAAAACTGTTTTTT. It yields the protein CASSLGPGNNEKLFF. Filled out from reference TRBV5-1 and TRBJ1-4, the complete variable domain reads KAGVTQTPRYLIKTRGQQVTLSCSPISGHRSVSWYQQTPGQGLQFLFEYFSETQRNKGNFPGRFSGRQFSNSRSEMNVSTLELGDSALYLCASSLGPGNNEKLFFGSGTQLSVL.

The table lists this clone with a count of one. CDR3 sequence (DNA): TGCGCCAGCACCGGGAACATTCAGTACTTC. As protein: CASTGNIQYF. This chain joins TRBV10-1 and TRBJ2-4; D gene unclear. This CDR3 contains 10 residues. Germline CDR1 WNHNN, CDR2 SYGVQD (reference sequence). Trimming pared 7 bases from V and 7 bases from J, leaving 5 bases between.

This clone appeared a single time. This chain joins TRBV5-5 and TRBJ1-6; 7 bases align to TRBD1. Trimming removed 1 base from V and 7 bases from J; junction bases left unmatched: 5. Germline values: CDR1 SGHKS, CDR2 YYEKEE (reference sequence). This CDR3 region has 15 residues. Here the CDR3 reads CASSLSWDRNSPLHF. CDR3 in DNA: TGTGCCAGCAGCTTGTCTTGGGACAGAAATTCACCCCTCCACTTT. Based on the CDR3 plus reference TRBV5-5 and TRBJ1-6, the full variable domain is DAGVTQSPTHLIKTRGQQVTLRCSPISGHKSVSWYQQVLGQGPQFIFQYYEKEERGRGNFPDRFSARQFPNYSSELNVNALLLGDSALYLCASSLSWDRNSPLHFGNGTRLTVT.

V and J are TRBV25-1 and TRBJ1-2, with 11 bases that match TRBD1. The CDR3 covers 15 residues. The germline gives CDR1 MGHDK, CDR2 SYGVNS. V lost 6 bases, J lost 3 bases, and 6 bases stayed unmatched. The CDR3 region has the DNA TGTGCCAGCAGCGGCCCGGGACAGGGGGACTATGGCTACACCTTC. Encoded protein: CASSGPGQGDYGYTF.

The chain is built from TRBV5-1 and TRBJ1-2, with D possibly TRBD1 on 6 matching bases. V was clipped by 0 bases and J by 6 bases, with 15 bases between them. The CDR3 spans 15 residues. The germline V gene encodes CDR1 SGHRS and CDR2 YFSETQ. The DNA for the CDR3 is TGCGCCAGCAGCTTGGGGCAGGGGTTGGTGGATGGCTACACCTTC. Translating it yields CASSLGQGLVDGYTF.

J is TRBJ2-1 and V is TRBV27; D may be TRBD1 (5 bases). Trimming left V 0 bases short and J 7 bases short, with 7 bases between. Germline loops: CDR1 MNHEY, CDR2 SMNVEV (reference sequence). The CDR3 runs to 13 residues. CDR3 in amino acids: CASSLSGVNEQFF. In DNA form, the CDR3 reads TGTGCCAGCAGTTTATCAGGGGTGAATGAGCAGTTCTTC.

The rearrangement links TRBV6-5 to TRBJ2-2, with D possibly being TRBD2 (5 bases). Germline loops: CDR1 MNHEY, CDR2 SVGAGI. V lost 8 bases and J lost 4, with 17 bases in between. The CDR3 has 15 residues. The CDR3 coding sequence is TGTGCCAGCTCCGTCGGCGGGCACGGCACCGGGGAGCTGTTTTTT. Protein sequence: CASSVGGHGTGELFF.

The rearrangement links TRBV11-2 to TRBJ1-5, with TRBD1 matching 8 bases. CDR1 is SGHAT and CDR2 is FQNNGV in the germline V gene. The junction had 2 bases not matched to a gene; V was cut back by 3 bases and J by 7 bases. The CDR3 totals 13 residues. The CDR3 here is CASSLDREQPQHF. The CDR3 DNA reads as TGTGCCAGCAGCTTGGACAGGGAGCAGCCCCAGCATTTT.

This clone was counted only a few times. J is TRBJ2-2 and V is TRBV5-4; TRBD1 agrees at 7 bases. CDR1 is SGHNT, CDR2 YYREEE, per germline (reference sequence). CDR3 length: 13 residues. V lost 4 bases and J lost 6; bases outside the gene matches: 3. CDR3 DNA sequence: TGTGCCAGCAGCGAACAGGGGTCCGGGGAGCTGTTTTTT. Translation gives CASSEQGSGELFF.

This chain uses TRBV12-5 with TRBJ2-1; TRBD2 agrees at 11 bases. Germline V gives CDR1 LGHNT, CDR2 FRNRAP. The CDR3 is 17 amino acids. The V segment lost 1 base and the J segment 7 bases; nucleotides outside the gene matches: 9. CDR3 coding DNA: TGTGCTAGTGGTTTGGACTGGAGGTCTAGCGGGGGGAATGAGCAGTTCTTC. It is translated as CASGLDWRSSGGNEQFF.

The chain couples TRBV5-6 to TRBJ2-7; TRBD1 aligns across 7 bases. Germline CDR1 reads SGHDT; CDR2 reads YYEEEE. Losses at the gene ends were 4 bases for V and 2 bases for J; bases not matched to a gene: 12. The CDR3 has 16 residues. This CDR3 reads CASSLISPGQTYEQYF. Written as DNA, the CDR3 is TGTGCCAGCAGCCTGATTTCACCGGGACAGACCTACGAGCAGTACTTC.

CDR3 loop: CASSLGAEGPQHF. In DNA, the CDR3 is TGCGCCAGCAGCCTGGGGGCCGAGGGGCCCCAGCATTTT. The V gene is TRBV5-1, the J gene TRBJ1-5, with a weak D call TRBD1 (6 bases). From germline, CDR1 is SGHRS and CDR2 YFSETQ. Trimming removed 4 bases from V and 9 bases from J, with 14 bases in between. CDR3 length equals 13 residues. Variable domain in full (rest from reference TRBV5-1 and TRBJ1-5): KAGVTQTPRYLIKTRGQQVTLSCSPISGHRSVSWYQQTPGQGLQFLFEYFSETQRNKGNFPGRFSGRQFSNSRSEMNVSTLELGDSALYLCASSLGAEGPQHFGDGTRLSIL.

This chain joins TRBV9 and TRBJ1-2, with D tentatively TRBD1 (5 bases). The CDR3 has 15 residues. Trimming stripped 0 bases from V and 4 bases from J, with 13 bases between. Germline V gene data show CDR1 as SGDLS and CDR2 as YYNGEE. The DNA for the CDR3 is TGTGCCAGCAGCGTAGCCCTGGGGGGGATCTATGGCTACACCTTC. Residues: CASSVALGGIYGYTF.